A single sample gave rise to the 5 T cell receptor beta chains below, sequenced in a study of regulatory and conventional T cells in RAG deficiency. Blood CD4+ CD25-low CD127-high conventional T cells supplied the genomic DNA template. Sequenced by immunoSEQ multiplex PCR; TCRdb stores in-frame clones only, minus some. The table lists almost 35,000 clones, about 78% of them singletons, with around 3.4% in the top ten. This same sample was also part of a study on regulatory T cells. According to that study: Amplification used 52 TRBV primers and 13 TRBJ primers.

Material for sequencing was CD4+ effector T cells sorted from blood. These receptors originate from a human donor in good health.

This sequence joins TRBV19 and TRBJ2-1; D ambiguous. The CDR3 is 13 amino acids. Germline-derived CDR1 and CDR2 are LNHDA and SQIVND (reference sequence). With 8 bases removed from V and 8 bases from J, the gap between germline ends came to 16 bases. CDR3 in DNA: TGTGCCAGTTCTGGGTTCGGCAGGTATGAGCAGTTCTTC. The encoded protein is CASSGFGRYEQFF. The whole variable domain, remainder taken from reference TRBV19 and TRBJ2-1, is DGGITQSPKYLFRKEGQNVTLSCEQNLNHDAMYWYRQDPGQGLRLIYYSQIVNDFQKGDIAEGYSVSREKKESFPLTVTSAQKNPTAFYLCASSGFGRYEQFFGPGTRLTVL.

This clone appeared once. The chain joins TRBV7-9 to TRBJ1-2; 8 bases agree with TRBD1. The CDR3 has 15 amino acids. Per germline, CDR1 SEHNR and CDR2 FQNEAQ (reference sequence). After removal of 5 bases from V and 3 bases from J, the junction contained 8 bases not matched to a gene. CDR3 residues: CASSPRTGLDYGYTF. The CDR3 DNA is TGTGCCAGCAGCCCCCGGACAGGGCTGGACTATGGCTACACCTTC.

This clone has just one count. This chain links TRBV5-6 with TRBJ2-6; either TRBD1 or TRBD2 may fit D (6 bases each). This CDR3 region has 17 residues. V was cut by 1 base and J by 1 base, with 12 bases left in between. CDR1 SGHDT and CDR2 YYEEEE come from the germline V gene. The CDR3 nucleotides read TGTGCCAGCAGCTTGCCGTGGGGGGCTTCTGGGGCCAACGTCCTGACTTTC. Translated: CASSLPWGASGANVLTF.

This clone has only one observation. V and J are TRBV5-1 and TRBJ1-1; D possibly corresponds to TRBD1 (6 bases). Germline V CDR1 and CDR2: SGHRS, YFSETQ. The CDR3 has 20 amino acids. Between the trimmed V and J ends, which lost 4 bases and 4 bases, there was a span of 32 bases. DNA of the CDR3: TGCGCCAGCAGCACTCCTTTTGACAGGTCCTCGGGATCGGGGACCACTGAAGCTTTCTTT. This sequence encodes CASSTPFDRSSGSGTTEAFF.

The chain recombines TRBV25-1 with TRBJ1-2, with TRBD1 matching 9 bases. The trim removed 4 bases at V and 2 bases at J, leaving 5 bases unmatched. CDR1 is MGHDK and CDR2 is SYGVNS in the germline V gene. This CDR3 is 15 amino acids long. The CDR3 protein is CASSGDRAGNYGYTF. DNA of the CDR3: TGTGCCAGCAGTGGGGACAGGGCGGGGAACTATGGCTACACCTTC.